This T cell receptor beta chain was recovered during a study of blood T cell repertoires in COVID-19. Background on the study: Whether acute or convalescent, the COVID-19 samples came from the United States, Italy and Spain. In each case, the material was cDNA or gDNA derived from T cells, B-cell-depleted T cells, or PBMCs.

CDR1 is SQVTM, CDR2 ANQGSEA, per germline. The V gene lost 3 bases and the J gene lost 3 bases, with 9 bases spanning the gap. CDR3 length equals 13 residues. In the authors' workflow: Scientists estimated how many nucleated cells there were by amplifying reference gene primers. Sequencing was performed with immunoSEQ multiplex PCR; in TCRdb, only in-frame clones are kept and a portion is missing. V, J and clone size are taken as reported in that table, and D and trimming were inferred from the DNA itself. The data contain some 66,000 clones, about 91% of them singletons. Material for sequencing was peripheral blood. The clonotype originates from a human donor in a cohort sampled during active COVID-19. The chain joins TRBV29-1 to TRBJ2-1, with a possible D match to TRBD2 (6 bases). The CDR3 spells CSVDQTSYNEQFF. CDR3 in DNA: TGCAGCGTTGATCAGACTAGCTACAATGAGCAGTTCTTC.